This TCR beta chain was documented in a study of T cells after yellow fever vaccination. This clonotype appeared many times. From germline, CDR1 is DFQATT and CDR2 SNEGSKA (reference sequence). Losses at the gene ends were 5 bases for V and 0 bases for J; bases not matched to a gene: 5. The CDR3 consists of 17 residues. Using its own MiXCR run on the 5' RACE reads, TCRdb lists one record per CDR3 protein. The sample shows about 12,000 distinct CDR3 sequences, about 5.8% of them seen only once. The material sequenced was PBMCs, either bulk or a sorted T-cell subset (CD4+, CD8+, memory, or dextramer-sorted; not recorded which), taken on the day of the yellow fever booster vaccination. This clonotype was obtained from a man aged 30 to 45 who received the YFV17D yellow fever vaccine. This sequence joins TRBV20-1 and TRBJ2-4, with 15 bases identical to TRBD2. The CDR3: CSAPGLAGGLAKNIQYF. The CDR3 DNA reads TGCAGTGCTCCGGGACTAGCGGGAGGACTAGCCAAAAACATTCAGTACTTC.